This TCR beta chain originates from a study of T cells in Graves' hyperthyroidism and ophthalmopathy. This clonotype appeared many times. The CDR3 runs to 14 residues. J gave up 5 bases and V 1 base, and 4 bases lay outside the gene matches. Germline lookup yields CDR1 MNHEY and CDR2 SVGEGT. Amplification yielded TCR beta CDR3 regions, with RNA transcripts as the source. TCR CDR3 underwent first-round RT-PCR with the HTBI primer set. TCRdb passed the multiplex PCR reads through MiXCR, listing each CDR3 protein once. The sample comprises fewer than 900,000 distinct CDR3 sequences, 16% of which are singletons, and around 8.1% rests with the top ten. Patients with uncontrolled infections, other autoimmune diseases, pregnancy or lactation were excluded. Clinicians diagnosed patients from clinical symptoms, serum thyroxine and TRAb, thyroid ultrasound and orbital computed tomography.

The origin of this receptor is a man aged 18 to 29 with Graves' hyperthyroidism. The sample taken for sequencing was blood. The chain links TRBV6-2 or TRBV6-3 to TRBJ2-7; 8 bases fit TRBD2. CDR3 residues: CASSYLAGIDEQYF. CDR3 nucleotide sequence: TGTGCCAGCAGTTACTTAGCGGGAATCGACGAGCAGTACTTC.